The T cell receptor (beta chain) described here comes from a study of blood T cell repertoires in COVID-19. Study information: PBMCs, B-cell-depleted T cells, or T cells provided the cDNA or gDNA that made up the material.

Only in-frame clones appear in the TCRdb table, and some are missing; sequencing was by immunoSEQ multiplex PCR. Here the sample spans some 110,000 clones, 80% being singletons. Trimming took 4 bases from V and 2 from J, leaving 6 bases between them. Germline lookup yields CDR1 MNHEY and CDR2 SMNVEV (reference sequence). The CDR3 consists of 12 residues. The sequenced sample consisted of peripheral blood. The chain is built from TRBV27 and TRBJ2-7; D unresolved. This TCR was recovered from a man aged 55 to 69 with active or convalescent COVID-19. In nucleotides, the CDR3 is TGTGCCAGCAGTTCTGTTGCCTACGAGCAGTACTTC. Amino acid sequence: CASSSVAYEQYF.